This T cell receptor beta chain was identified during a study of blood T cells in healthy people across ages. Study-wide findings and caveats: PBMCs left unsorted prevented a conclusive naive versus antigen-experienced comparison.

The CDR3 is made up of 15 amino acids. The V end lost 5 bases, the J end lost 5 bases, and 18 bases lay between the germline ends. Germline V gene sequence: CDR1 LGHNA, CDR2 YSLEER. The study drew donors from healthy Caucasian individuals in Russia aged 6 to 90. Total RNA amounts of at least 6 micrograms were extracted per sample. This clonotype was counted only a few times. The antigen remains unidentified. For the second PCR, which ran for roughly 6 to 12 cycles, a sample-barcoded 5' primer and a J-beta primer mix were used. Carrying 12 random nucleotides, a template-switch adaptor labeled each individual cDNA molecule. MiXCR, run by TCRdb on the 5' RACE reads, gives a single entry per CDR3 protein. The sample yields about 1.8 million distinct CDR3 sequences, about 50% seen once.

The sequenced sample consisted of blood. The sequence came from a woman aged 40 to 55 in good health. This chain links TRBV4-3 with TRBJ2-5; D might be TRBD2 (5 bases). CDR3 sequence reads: CASSYRGYRGETQYF. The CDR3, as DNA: TGCGCCAGCAGCTATCGAGGGTACAGAGGGGAGACCCAGTACTTC.